This TCR beta chain comes out of a study of metastatic and nonmetastatic thyroid tumors. As for the study in general: Blood and tumor or nodule tissue repertoires from malignant and benign thyroid patients were compared.

Study-level results: Significantly higher TCR beta diversity was reportedly seen in malignant thyroid tumors than benign nodules, in blood and tumor.

The CDR3 is made up of 13 amino acids. The germline gives CDR1 LGHDT, CDR2 YNNKEL (reference sequence). Original analysis: A classifier of distant metastasis in papillary thyroid cancer was built from CDR3 differences (across clinicopathological groups). TCRdb ran MiXCR on the PCR reads. TCRdb, not the authors, supplied the V and J calls. This sample has 13,000 or so clones, with under 30% found just once. Details on this clone: Its antigen is not known.

Until they underwent thyroid surgery, no patient had received any treatment. The origin of this receptor is a female donor with papillary thyroid cancer or a benign thyroid nodule (not recorded which). Some clones in this sample may be carry-over from other donors' samples. The gene calls are TRBV3-1 and TRBJ2-7, with 9 bases fitting TRBD1. Specimen: tumor tissue. CDR3 nucleotides: TGTGCCAGCAACCAACAGGGGGCGCACGAGCAGTACGTC. This gives the protein CASNQQGAHEQYV.